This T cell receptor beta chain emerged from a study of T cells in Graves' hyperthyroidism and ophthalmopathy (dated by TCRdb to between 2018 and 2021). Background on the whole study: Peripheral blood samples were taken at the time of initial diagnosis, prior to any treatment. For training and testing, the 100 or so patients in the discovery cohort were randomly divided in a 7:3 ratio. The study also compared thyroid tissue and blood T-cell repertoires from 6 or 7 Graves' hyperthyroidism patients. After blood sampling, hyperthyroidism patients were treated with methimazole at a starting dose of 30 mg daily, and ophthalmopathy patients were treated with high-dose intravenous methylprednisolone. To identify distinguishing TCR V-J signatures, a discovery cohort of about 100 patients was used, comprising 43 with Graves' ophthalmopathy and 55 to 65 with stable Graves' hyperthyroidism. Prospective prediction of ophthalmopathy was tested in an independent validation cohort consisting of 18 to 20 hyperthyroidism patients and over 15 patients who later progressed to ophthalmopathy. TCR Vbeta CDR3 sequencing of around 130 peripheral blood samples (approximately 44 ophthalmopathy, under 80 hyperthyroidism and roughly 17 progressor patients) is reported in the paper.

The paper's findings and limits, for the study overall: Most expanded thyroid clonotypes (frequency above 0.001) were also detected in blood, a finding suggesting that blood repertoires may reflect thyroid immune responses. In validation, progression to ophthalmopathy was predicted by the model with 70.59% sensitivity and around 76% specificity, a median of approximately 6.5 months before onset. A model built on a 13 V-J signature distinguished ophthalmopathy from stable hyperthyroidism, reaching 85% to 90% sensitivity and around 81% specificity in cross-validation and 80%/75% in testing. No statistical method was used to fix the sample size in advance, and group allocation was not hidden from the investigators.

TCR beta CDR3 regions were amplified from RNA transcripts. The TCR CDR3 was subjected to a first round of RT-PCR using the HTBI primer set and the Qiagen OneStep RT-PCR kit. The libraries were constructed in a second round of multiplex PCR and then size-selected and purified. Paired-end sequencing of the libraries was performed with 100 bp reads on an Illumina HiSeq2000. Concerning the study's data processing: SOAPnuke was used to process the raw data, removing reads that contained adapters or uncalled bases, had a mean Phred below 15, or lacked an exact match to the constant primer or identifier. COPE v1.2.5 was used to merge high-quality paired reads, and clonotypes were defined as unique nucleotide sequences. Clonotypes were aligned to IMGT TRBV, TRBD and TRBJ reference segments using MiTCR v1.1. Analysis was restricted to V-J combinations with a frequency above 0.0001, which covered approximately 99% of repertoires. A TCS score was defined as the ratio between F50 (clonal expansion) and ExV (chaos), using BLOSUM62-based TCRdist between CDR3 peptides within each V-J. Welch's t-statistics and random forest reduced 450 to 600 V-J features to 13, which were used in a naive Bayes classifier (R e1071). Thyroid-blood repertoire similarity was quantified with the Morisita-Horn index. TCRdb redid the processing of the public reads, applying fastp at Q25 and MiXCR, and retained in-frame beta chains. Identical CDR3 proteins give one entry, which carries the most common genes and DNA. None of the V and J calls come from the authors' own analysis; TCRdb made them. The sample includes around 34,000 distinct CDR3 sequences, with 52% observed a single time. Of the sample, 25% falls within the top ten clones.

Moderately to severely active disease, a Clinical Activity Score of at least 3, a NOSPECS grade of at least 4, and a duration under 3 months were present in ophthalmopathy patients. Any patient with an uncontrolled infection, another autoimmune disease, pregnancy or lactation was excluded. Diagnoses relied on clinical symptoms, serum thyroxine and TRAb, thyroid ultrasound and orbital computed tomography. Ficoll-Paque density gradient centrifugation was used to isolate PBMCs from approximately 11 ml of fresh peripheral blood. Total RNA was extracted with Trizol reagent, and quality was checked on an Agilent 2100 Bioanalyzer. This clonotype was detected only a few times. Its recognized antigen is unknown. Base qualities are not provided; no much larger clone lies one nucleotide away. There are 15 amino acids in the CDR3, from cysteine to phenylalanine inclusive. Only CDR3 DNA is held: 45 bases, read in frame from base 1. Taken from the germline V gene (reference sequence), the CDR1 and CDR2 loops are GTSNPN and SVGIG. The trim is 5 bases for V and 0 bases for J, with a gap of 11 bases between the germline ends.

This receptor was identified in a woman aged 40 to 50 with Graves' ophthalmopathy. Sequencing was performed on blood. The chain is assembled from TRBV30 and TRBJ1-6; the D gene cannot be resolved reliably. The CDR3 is CAWAATASYNSPLHF. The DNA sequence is TGTGCCTGGGCGGCCACTGCCTCCTATAATTCACCCCTCCACTTT. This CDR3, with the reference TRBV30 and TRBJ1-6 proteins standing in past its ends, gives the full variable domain SQTIHQWPATLVQPVGSPLSLECTVEGTSNPNLYWYRQAAGRGLQLLFYSVGIGQISSEVPQNLSASRPQDRQFILSSKKLLLSDSGFYLCAWAATASYNSPLHFGNGTRLTVT.